The 16 T cell receptor beta chains listed next were all sequenced from one sample in a study of blood T cell repertoires in COVID-19. Sequenced by immunoSEQ multiplex PCR; TCRdb stores in-frame clones only, minus some. The table lists approximately 88,000 clones, around 80% of them singletons. What was sequenced was peripheral blood. These receptors were collected from a man aged 50-59 years who had recovered from COVID-19.

The chain employs TRBV5-6 and TRBJ2-1, with a tentative D call TRBD2 (5 bases). Germline CDR1 is SGHDT and CDR2 is YYEEEE. Trimming cost V 4 bases and J 0 bases, with 11 bases left between them. The CDR3 covers 15 residues. The CDR3 loop is CASSRGSRSYNEQFF. In DNA form, the CDR3 reads TGTGCCAGCAGCCGGGGAAGTCGCTCCTACAATGAGCAGTTCTTC.

The rearrangement uses TRBV7-9 and TRBJ2-3, with a tentative D call TRBD1 (5 bases). Germline V gene sequence: CDR1 SEHNR, CDR2 FQNEAQ (reference sequence). V was cut by 2 bases and J by 2 bases, with 8 bases left in between. The CDR3 sequence is 14 residues long. CDR3 coding DNA: TGTGCCAGCAGCTTAAAGGGGTCCACAGATACGCAGTATTTT. Translation gives CASSLKGSTDTQYF.

The chain uses TRBV5-4 and TRBJ1-6; weak D call: TRBD1 (5 bases). The CDR3 loop spans 16 amino acids. CDR1 is SGHNT and CDR2 is YYREEE in the germline V gene (reference sequence). V lost 0 bases and J 8 bases, leaving 15 bases between the germline ends. CDR3 nucleotides: TGTGCCAGCAGCTTGGGTTCGCCAGGGTTGGATTCACCCCTCCACTTT. Translating gives CASSLGSPGLDSPLHF.

The chain uses TRBV7-3 and TRBJ2-1; 9 bases match TRBD2. V trimming: 5 bases; J trimming: 4 bases; junction bases outside the gene matches: 3. Germline CDR1 is SGHTA and CDR2 is FQGTGA. CDR3 length: 14 amino acids. Here the CDR3 reads CASSLSGSYNEQFF. The CDR3 DNA reads TGTGCCAGCAGCCTTAGCGGGAGTTACAATGAGCAGTTCTTC.

The chain recombines TRBV30 with TRBJ1-2; TRBD1 might be the D (6 bases). V shed 0 bases and J shed 7 bases, with 15 bases lying between them. CDR1 is GTSNPN and CDR2 is SVGIG in the germline V gene (reference sequence). The CDR3 covers 14 residues. The chain's CDR3 is CAWSVGGQKGGYTF. The DNA for the CDR3 is TGTGCCTGGAGTGTTGGGGGACAAAAGGGTGGCTACACCTTC. Combining the CDR3 with reference TRBV30 and TRBJ1-2 gives the whole variable domain SQTIHQWPATLVQPVGSPLSLECTVEGTSNPNLYWYRQAAGRGLQLLFYSVGIGQISSEVPQNLSASRPQDRQFILSSKKLLLSDSGFYLCAWSVGGQKGGYTFGSGTRLTVV.

This chain uses TRBV6-5 with TRBJ1-2; possible D gene TRBD1, 5 bases. V was clipped by 10 bases and J by 1 base, with 19 bases between them. Germline loops: CDR1 MNHEY, CDR2 SVGAGI. There are 15 residues in the CDR3. The DNA for the CDR3 is TGTGCCACAGGGTCCGGGGGAATGGGTAACTATGGCTACACCTTC. Protein product: CATGSGGMGNYGYTF.

The rearrangement joins TRBV19 to TRBJ1-5; D not certain. The CDR3 extends over 14 amino acids. Germline CDR1 LNHDA, CDR2 SQIVND (reference sequence). V dropped 4 bases and J dropped 4 bases, with 11 bases sitting between them. The CDR3 protein is CASSREDSNQPQHF. CDR3 in DNA: TGTGCCAGTAGTAGGGAGGATAGTAATCAGCCCCAGCATTTT.

The V gene is TRBV24-1, the J gene TRBJ2-5, with 12 bases matching TRBD1. Germline CDR1 is KGHDR and CDR2 is SFDVKD. Losses at the gene ends were 6 bases for V and 4 bases for J; bases not matched to a gene: 5. The CDR3 length is 15 residues. CDR3 coding DNA: TGTGCCACCAGTCCCGGGACAGGGGGCACAGAGACCCAGTACTTC. Protein: CATSPGTGGTETQYF.

The chain carries TRBV12-3 or TRBV12-4 and TRBJ2-7; D is possibly TRBD1 (6 bases). V gave up 4 bases and J gave up 10 bases, with 11 bases separating them. The CDR3 covers 11 residues. CDR3 nucleotides: TGTGCCAGCAGTTCGACAGGCTTACAGTACTTC. It yields the protein CASSSTGLQYF.

The count of this clone is one. The chain couples TRBV11-2 to TRBJ2-7; TRBD1 might be the D (5 bases). CDR3 length equals 12 residues. Germline V gives CDR1 SGHAT, CDR2 FQNNGV. Trimming shortened V by 6 bases and J by 6 bases, and 12 bases separated the two germline ends. The CDR3 DNA sequence: TGTGCCAGCAGTACAGGATGGCTCGAGCAGTACTTC. Amino acids: CASSTGWLEQYF.

CDR3 protein: CASSLFWTGDSNYGYTF. The CDR3 bases are TGTGCCAGCAGTTTATTTTGGACAGGGGATTCCAACTATGGCTACACCTTC. This rearrangement joins TRBV27 to TRBJ1-2; 9 bases match TRBD1. After removal of 1 base from V and 2 bases from J, the junction contained 8 bases not matched to a gene. CDR1 MNHEY and CDR2 SMNVEV come from the germline V gene (reference sequence). The CDR3 is 17 residues long.

The chain combines TRBV19 with TRBJ2-6, with 9 bases aligning to TRBD2. V was clipped by 5 bases and J by 2 bases; unmatched bases: 10. The CDR3 is 18 amino acids. CDR1 and CDR2 from the germline V gene are LNHDA and SQIVND (reference sequence). CDR3: CASSPKTSGTTGANVLTF. CDR3 sequence (DNA): TGTGCCAGTAGTCCTAAGACTAGCGGCACGACTGGGGCCAACGTCCTGACTTTC.

The chain uses TRBV27 and TRBJ1-1; D gene uncertain. This CDR3 spans 15 amino acids. The germline V and J ends were trimmed by 1 base and 2 bases, with 11 bases remaining between them. CDR1 is MNHEY and CDR2 is SMNVEV in the germline V gene (reference sequence). The CDR3, as DNA: TGTGCCAGCAGTTTATTTCCCAGTCTCAACACTGAAGCTTTCTTT. Its translation: CASSLFPSLNTEAFF.

This chain uses TRBV7-3 with TRBJ1-2; tentatively, D is TRBD1 (5 bases). The CDR3 covers 13 residues. CDR1 and CDR2 from the germline V gene are SGHTA and FQGTGA. Deletions cut 4 bases from V and 7 bases from J, with 13 bases between. The CDR3 sequence is CASSSSGGSGYTF. The CDR3 DNA reads TGTGCCAGCAGCTCATCGGGGGGAAGTGGCTACACCTTC.

This clone has a single count. V usage is TRBV6-4 and J usage is TRBJ2-1, with TRBD2 matching 10 bases. Germline V gives CDR1 MRHNA, CDR2 SNTAGT. The CDR3 loop spans 15 amino acids. V lost 3 bases and J lost 10; bases outside the gene matches: 9. The CDR3 DNA sequence: TGTGCCAGCAGTGAGCAAGCGGGAGGGCCAGGGGAGCAGTTCTTC. This translates into CASSEQAGGPGEQFF.

The chain couples TRBV7-9 to TRBJ2-2, with D possibly TRBD1 on 7 matching bases. Germline CDR1 reads SEHNR; CDR2 reads FQNEAQ (reference sequence). CDR3 length: 15 residues. Between the trimmed V and J ends, which lost 0 bases and 3 bases, there was a span of 8 bases. The chain's CDR3 is CASSLARGDTGELFF. The CDR3 DNA reads TGTGCCAGCAGCTTAGCCAGGGGGGACACCGGGGAGCTGTTTTTT.